This T cell receptor beta chain derives from a study of naive and memory T cell subsets. Alpha and beta libraries were amplified separately from the second PCR onward. Sequential positive selection took CD4 T cells first, then CD8 T cells. Four subsets defined by CD45RA and CD27 were sorted after CD3, CD4, CD8 and live/dead staining. Study outcomes and limitations: In CD4 and CD8 cells, diversity dropped from naive through EMRA. Naive repertoires, especially CD8, held a few larger clonotypes, possibly memory cells re-expressing CD45RA.

Details on this clonotype: Antigen: not known.

Germline CDR1 and CDR2: SGHDN and FVKESK. V was cut by 1 base and J by 8 bases, with 10 bases left in between. CDR3 size: 13 residues. Both TRBC1 and TRBC2 were covered by a beta constant-region primer of two equimolar oligonucleotides. Nested alpha and beta constant-region primers with the SP2 primer drove four PCR rounds on ligated cDNA. TCRdb re-called the UMI-ligation and nested PCR reads through MiXCR, storing one row per CDR3 protein. The table has 98,000 or so distinct CDR3 sequences, about 10% seen once; the top ten hold 0.13%. Specimen: naive CD4+ T cells from blood. The source is a human donor in good health. The chain has TRBV14 and TRBJ2-3, with D possibly being TRBD1 (6 bases). The CDR3 DNA reads TGTGCCAGCAGCCAAGGGGCAGGGGTTACGCAGTATTTT. Its translation: CASSQGAGVTQYF. Drawing the rest from reference TRBV14 and TRBJ2-3, the complete variable domain is EAGVTQFPSHSVIEKGQTVTLRCDPISGHDNLYWYRRVMGKEIKFLLHFVKESKQDESGMPNNRFLAERTGGTYSTLKVQPAELEDSGVYFCASSQGAGVTQYFGPGTRLTVL.